The rows below give T cell receptor beta chains drawn from one sample of a study of blood T cell repertoires in COVID-19. Here immunoSEQ multiplex PCR was the method, and the copy in TCRdb shows in-frame clones only, minus some. The sample has 390,000 or so clones; roughly 90% are singletons. Source material: peripheral blood. Source of these receptors: a woman younger than 45 with COVID-19, enrolled during active disease. Both conserved end residues are part of each CDR3. D genes are given only for firm matches. Clone size is not always given. Where it is, it says once, few, many or a class for expanded clones.

V	J	size	D	CDR3	DNA
TRBV28	TRBJ1-1	NA	NA	CASSLGQIEAFF	TGTGCCAGCAGCCTTGGACAGATTGAAGCTTTCTTT
TRBV6-2/TRBV6-3	TRBJ1-1	NA	NA	CASSGLLTRVGNTEAFF	TGTGCCAGCAGTGGACTATTAACGCGAGTGGGGAACACTGAAGCTTTCTTT
TRBV4-2	TRBJ2-7	NA	TRBD2	CASSQVASGGSYEQYF	TGTGCCAGCAGCCAAGTCGCTAGCGGGGGGTCGTACGAGCAGTACTTC
TRBV7-8	TRBJ1-6	NA	NA	CASSYNPGGKGSPLHF	TGTGCCAGCAGCTATAACCCCGGGGGAAAGGGGTCACCCCTCCACTTT
TRBV29-1	TRBJ1-2	NA	NA	CSTRGGPRVDYGYTF	TGCAGCACTAGGGGGGGACCCAGGGTAGACTATGGCTACACCTTC
TRBV5-4	TRBJ2-3	NA	NA	CASRSQGSDTQYF	TGTGCCAGCAGGTCCCAGGGGTCAGATACGCAGTATTTT
TRBV7-2	TRBJ2-1	few	TRBD2	CASRSGLAGGYEQFF	TGTGCCAGCAGATCCGGACTAGCGGGAGGTTATGAGCAGTTCTTC
TRBV28	TRBJ2-2	few	NA	CASSPPGWLTGELFF	TGTGCCAGCAGCCCCCCGGGGTGGTTGACCGGGGAGCTGTTTTTT
TRBV4-1	TRBJ2-2	many	TRBD1	CASSQAGQGFYTGELFF	TGCGCCAGCAGCCAAGCGGGACAGGGGTTTTACACCGGGGAGCTGTTTTTT
TRBV28	TRBJ2-1	NA	TRBD2	CASRTSGGGSYNEQFF	TGTGCCAGCAGAACTAGCGGGGGGGGCTCCTACAATGAGCAGTTCTTC
TRBV12-2	TRBJ2-3	NA	NA	CASRYGAGAVDTQYF	TGTGCAAGTCGGTATGGTGCGGGAGCGGTAGATACGCAGTATTTT
TRBV7-2	TRBJ1-5	once	NA	CASSLDSNPNQPQHF	TGTGCCAGCAGCTTAGACAGCAATCCCAATCAGCCCCAGCATTTT
TRBV27	TRBJ2-1	few	TRBD2	CASSTSGAYNEQFF	TGTGCCAGCAGCACTAGCGGGGCGTACAATGAGCAGTTCTTC
TRBV27	TRBJ1-6	NA	TRBD1	CASSFQTGSLGSPLHF	TGTGCCAGCAGTTTCCAGACAGGGAGCCTCGGTTCACCCCTCCACTTT
TRBV19	TRBJ2-2	NA	TRBD2	CASSILNLAGAGELFF	TGTGCCAGTAGTATTTTAAACCTAGCGGGAGCCGGGGAGCTGTTTTTT
TRBV29-1	TRBJ2-3	NA	TRBD1	CSVSQGASYTDTQYF	TGCAGCGTTTCCCAGGGGGCGAGTTACACAGATACGCAGTATTTT
TRBV27	TRBJ2-7	NA	TRBD1	CASSLSFSTGGFYEQYF	TGTGCCAGCAGTTTATCGTTTTCGACAGGGGGTTTCTACGAGCAGTACTTC
TRBV27	TRBJ2-5	NA	TRBD1	CASSILGTGDLQETQYF	TGTGCCAGCAGTATTCTAGGGACAGGGGATCTCCAAGAGACCCAGTACTTC
TRBV4-3	TRBJ2-3	NA	NA	CASSQDRSGRTDTQYF	TGCGCCAGCAGCCAAGATCGAAGCGGTCGCACAGATACGCAGTATTTT
TRBV11-2	TRBJ2-7	NA	TRBD1	CASSSTPGQGYEQYF	TGTGCCAGCAGCTCAACCCCGGGACAGGGTTACGAGCAGTACTTC
TRBV7-2	TRBJ1-1	NA	TRBD1	CASSHGQGHMNTEAFF	TGTGCCAGCAGCCACGGACAGGGCCATATGAACACTGAAGCTTTCTTT
TRBV5-6	TRBJ2-7	NA	NA	CASSLNRDGQYF	TGTGCCAGCAGCTTAAACAGGGACGGGCAGTACTTC
TRBV28	TRBJ1-2	once	TRBD1	CASSSPSTTGDYGYTF	TGTGCCAGCAGTTCTCCCAGCACCACAGGGGACTATGGCTACACCTTC
TRBV7-7	TRBJ2-5	NA	NA	CASSLAGQGQETQYF	TGTGCTAGCAGCTTAGCGGGACAGGGACAAGAGACCCAGTACTTC
TRBV7-8	TRBJ2-3	few	NA	CASSLEELASTDTQYF	TGTGCCAGCAGCTTAGAGGAGCTAGCCTCCACAGATACGCAGTATTTT